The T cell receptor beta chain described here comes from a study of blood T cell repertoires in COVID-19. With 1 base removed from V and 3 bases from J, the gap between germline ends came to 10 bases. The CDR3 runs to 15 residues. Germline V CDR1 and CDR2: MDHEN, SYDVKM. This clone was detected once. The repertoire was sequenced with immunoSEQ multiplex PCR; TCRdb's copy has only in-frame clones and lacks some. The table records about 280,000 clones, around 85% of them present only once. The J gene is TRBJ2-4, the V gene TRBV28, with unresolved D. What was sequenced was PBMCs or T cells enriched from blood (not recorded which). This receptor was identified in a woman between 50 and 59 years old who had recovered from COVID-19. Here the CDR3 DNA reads TGTGCCAGCAGTTTATTTAGTTCGGGCAAAAACATTCAGTACTTC. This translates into CASSLFSSGKNIQYF.